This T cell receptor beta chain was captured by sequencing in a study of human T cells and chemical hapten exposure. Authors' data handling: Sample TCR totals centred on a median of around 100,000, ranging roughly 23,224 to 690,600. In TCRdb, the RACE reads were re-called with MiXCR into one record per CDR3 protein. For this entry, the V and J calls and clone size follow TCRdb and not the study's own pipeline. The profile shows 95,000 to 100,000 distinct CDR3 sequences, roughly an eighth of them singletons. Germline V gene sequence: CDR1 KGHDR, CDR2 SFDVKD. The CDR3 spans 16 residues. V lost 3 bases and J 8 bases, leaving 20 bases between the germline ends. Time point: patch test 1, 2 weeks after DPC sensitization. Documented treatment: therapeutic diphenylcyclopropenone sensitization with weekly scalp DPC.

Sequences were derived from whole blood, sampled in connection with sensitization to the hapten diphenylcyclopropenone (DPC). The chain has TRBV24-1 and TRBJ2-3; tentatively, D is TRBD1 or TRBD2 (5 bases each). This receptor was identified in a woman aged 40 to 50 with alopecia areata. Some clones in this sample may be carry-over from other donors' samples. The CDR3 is CATSDPGYGLGGTQYF. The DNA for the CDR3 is TGTGCCACCAGTGATCCTGGGTATGGACTTGGGGGTACGCAGTATTTT.